This is a list of T cell receptor beta chains from one sample in a study of OX40 agonist ivuxolimab in advanced cancers. Sequenced by immunoSEQ multiplex PCR; TCRdb stores in-frame clones only, minus some. The sample has tens of thousands of clones, approximately 78% seen once. This material consisted of CD4+ or CD8+ T cells sorted from blood, taken in a trial of the OX40 agonist ivuxolimab. These receptors all stem from an adult with an advanced solid tumor such as melanoma, head and neck, liver or kidney cancer. Each CDR3 is given with its conserved first and last residue. A D gene is named only where the DNA matches it firmly.

NA,TRBJ2-5,TRBV18,CASSPRDETQYF
NA,TRBJ1-6,TRBV4-3,CASSTRTAGLGSPLHF
NA,TRBJ2-2,TRBV5-1,CASSPSAGTGTGELFF
NA,TRBJ1-2,TRBV6-1,CASSVDNYGYTF
NA,TRBJ1-2,TRBV19,CASSLQTAREGYTF
NA,TRBJ2-3,TRBV19,CASSIGKPWADTQYF
NA,TRBJ2-1,TRBV15,CATSRDILGGQFF
TRBD1,TRBJ1-5,TRBV7-2,CASSREQGTDQPQHF
NA,TRBJ2-1,TRBV5-1,CASSDIGTYSSYNEQFF
NA,TRBJ2-1,TRBV14,CASSRSSYNEQFF
NA,TRBJ1-2,TRBV29-1,CSVTGTSNYGYTF
TRBD1,TRBJ1-1,TRBV29-1,CSVVTGAEAFF
NA,TRBJ1-5,TRBV19,CASGGLHNQPQHF
TRBD1,TRBJ2-1,TRBV10-1,CASSVGDRHYNEQFF
NA,TRBJ1-1,TRBV11-2,CASSRESNTEAFF
NA,TRBJ2-7,TRBV7-2,CASSTGGAGSYEQYF
TRBD2,TRBJ2-5,TRBV2,CASNGLAGIQETQYF
NA,TRBJ1-1,TRBV27,CASSLSSAISTEAFF
NA,NA,TRBV4-3,CASREAQVRPYEQYF
NA,TRBJ1-2,TRBV18,CASSPVGGEYLNYGYTF
TRBD1,TRBJ2-5,TRBV11-3,CASSFGDRVRGETQYF
TRBD1,TRBJ2-5,TRBV6-1,CASSGVGRGLYQETQYF
NA,TRBJ2-1,TRBV29-1,CSVPSPAAYEQFF
NA,TRBJ1-5,TRBV9,CASSVSGGGNQPQHF
TRBD2,TRBJ2-3,TRBV27,CASSPPSGGRTDTQYF
NA,TRBJ1-2,TRBV6-1,CASSVGGDYSYGYTF
NA,TRBJ1-5,TRBV5-8,CASSLRPGGPQHF
NA,TRBJ1-2,TRBV15,CATSRDTGSNYGYTF
NA,TRBJ2-5,TRBV18,CASSSGPSRGTQYF
NA,TRBJ1-1,TRBV5-1,CASSLGQINTEAFF
NA,TRBJ1-5,TRBV6-5,CAISENNQPQHF
TRBD2,TRBJ2-3,TRBV5-1,CASSWAGLAGTDTQYF
TRBD1,TRBJ2-3,TRBV5-1,CASSLGTGAITDTQYF
TRBD1,TRBJ1-5,TRBV28,CASSFSGGAGGGNQPQHF
NA,TRBJ2-3,TRBV5-1,CASSLTSTDTQYF
TRBD2,TRBJ2-3,TRBV4-3,CASSPLKAGGTDTQYF
NA,TRBJ1-2,TRBV7-9,CASSTWGASYGYTF